Below are 26 T cell receptor beta chains sequenced from a single sample in a study of shared clonotypes between healthy human individuals. Measured with immunoSEQ multiplex PCR; TCRdb has only the in-frame clones, and not every one. The sample holds about 480,000 clones, 79% seen once. The sequenced material came from PBMCs. The origin of the receptors is a woman aged 40 to 50 in good health. Some clones in this sample may be carry-over from other donors' samples.

The chain is built from TRBV15 and TRBJ2-7; no firm D call. The CDR3 extends over 14 amino acids. Between the trimmed V and J ends, which lost 4 bases and 4 bases, there was a span of 14 bases. Germline-derived CDR1 and CDR2 are LNHNV and YYDKDF (reference sequence). The CDR3 coding sequence is TGTGCCACCAGCATCGCTCATGGGGTTTACGAGCAGTACTTC. This encodes CATSIAHGVYEQYF.

The chain couples TRBV7-9 to TRBJ1-5; D gene unclear. Trimming removed 1 base at V and 3 bases at J, with 7 bases between. Per the germline V gene, CDR1 is SEHNR and CDR2 is FQNEAQ (reference sequence). The CDR3 is 14 amino acids. The CDR3 sequence is CASSLEGLNQPQHF. The CDR3 nucleotides read TGTGCCAGCAGCTTAGAAGGGCTCAATCAGCCCCAGCATTTT.

The chain couples TRBV27 to TRBJ2-6; D is unresolved. The CDR3 covers 14 residues. From germline, CDR1 is MNHEY and CDR2 SMNVEV (reference sequence). With 7 bases removed from V and 0 bases from J, the gap between germline ends came to 7 bases. The CDR3 here is CASTAISGANVLTF. The CDR3 nucleotides are TGTGCCAGCACCGCCATCTCTGGGGCCAACGTCCTGACTTTC.

The CDR3 here is CASSYHADSYEQYF. CDR3 nucleotide sequence: TGTGCCAGCAGTTACCACGCGGACAGTTACGAGCAGTACTTC. The J gene is TRBJ2-7, the V gene TRBV6-6; D is perhaps TRBD1 (6 bases). Germline CDR1 is MNHNY and CDR2 is SVGAGI (reference sequence). This CDR3 has 14 amino acids. Trimming left V 2 bases short and J 4 bases short, with 12 bases between.

V gene TRBV7-2 combines with J gene TRBJ2-2; no clear D gene. The V end was cut by 4 bases, the J end by 8 bases, with 11 bases between. Germline V gene data show CDR1 as SGHTA and CDR2 as FQGNSA. The CDR3 sequence is 13 residues long. CDR3 region: CASSWKGEGELFF. The CDR3, as DNA: TGTGCCAGCAGCTGGAAGGGTGAGGGGGAGCTGTTTTTT.

The chain recombines TRBV6-6 with TRBJ1-2; D is perhaps TRBD1 (5 bases). Germline CDR1 and CDR2: MNHNY and SVGAGI (reference sequence). With 5 bases removed from V and 6 bases from J, the gap between germline ends came to 13 bases. The CDR3 is made up of 13 amino acids. The CDR3 region is CASSIRDGDGYTF. Written as DNA, the CDR3 is TGTGCCAGCAGTATCCGGGACGGGGATGGCTACACCTTC.

This clone was recorded once. This chain uses TRBV6-5 with TRBJ2-7, with 8 bases identical to TRBD1. The trim removed 0 bases at V and 2 bases at J, leaving 0 bases unmatched. The CDR3 is 14 residues long. CDR1 is MNHEY, CDR2 SVGAGI, per germline. The DNA of the CDR3 is TGTGCCAGCAGTTACTCGACAGGGGCCTACGAGCAGTACTTC. This codes for CASSYSTGAYEQYF.

This clone was observed a handful of times. The chain's CDR3 is CASSLIGDTEAFF. In DNA form, the CDR3 reads TGTGCCAGCAGCTTAATTGGCGACACTGAAGCTTTCTTT. The V call is TRBV7-9, the J call TRBJ1-1; no firm D call. There are 13 residues in the CDR3. Trimming removed 2 bases from V and 3 bases from J, with 7 bases in between. Germline V gene data show CDR1 as SEHNR and CDR2 as FQNEAQ (reference sequence).

V gene TRBV28 combines with J gene TRBJ2-2; 14 bases match TRBD2. The CDR3 contains 17 residues. V trimming: 8 bases; J trimming: 5 bases; junction bases outside the gene matches: 10. Germline V gene sequence: CDR1 MDHEN, CDR2 SYDVKM. CDR3 sequence: CASSSLGTSGSTGELFF. The CDR3 bases are TGTGCCAGCTCCTCCCTGGGGACTAGCGGGAGTACCGGGGAGCTGTTTTTT. Full variable domain (remainder filled in from reference TRBV28 and TRBJ2-2): DVKVTQSSRYLVKRTGEKVFLECVQDMDHENMFWYRQDPGLGLRLIYFSYDVKMKEKGDIPEGYSVSREKKERFSLILESASTNQTSMYLCASSSLGTSGSTGELFFGEGSRLTVL.

This clone was counted a single time. The chain uses TRBV6-5 and TRBJ1-5; no reliable D call. V was cut by 6 bases and J by 5 bases, with 8 bases left in between. This CDR3 comprises 12 residues. CDR1 is MNHEY, CDR2 SVGAGI, per germline. In DNA, the CDR3 is TGTGCCAGCAGCCAGAACGATCAGCCCCAGCATTTT. Translation gives CASSQNDQPQHF.

V usage is TRBV7-3 and J usage is TRBJ2-1; 7 bases are a match to TRBD1. This CDR3 has 15 residues. With 1 base clipped from V and 4 bases from J, the junction kept 4 bases outside the gene matches. Germline values: CDR1 SGHTA, CDR2 FQGTGA. The CDR3 spells CASSLIGQEYNEQFF. CDR3 DNA: TGTGCCAGCAGCTTAATTGGACAGGAATACAATGAGCAGTTCTTC.

This chain connects TRBV19 to TRBJ1-1, with D possibly matching TRBD1 (5 bases). Germline assignment: CDR1 LNHDA and CDR2 SQIVND (reference sequence). The CDR3 sequence is 12 residues long. CDR3 nucleotide sequence: TGTGTAACGGAGGGGATGTACACTGAAGCTTTCTTT. Protein product: CVTEGMYTEAFF.

The chain recombines TRBV2 with TRBJ2-1, with TRBD2 matching over 9 bases. Germline V gene data show CDR1 as SNHLY and CDR2 as FYNNEI. Trimming removed 7 bases from V and 10 bases from J; junction bases left unmatched: 14. CDR3 length: 15 residues. The CDR3 nucleotides read TGTGCCAGCATTGCCGGGACTAGCCAGAACAGGGAGCAGTTCTTC. This gives the protein CASIAGTSQNREQFF.

The chain couples TRBV15 to TRBJ1-2, with D possibly matching TRBD1 (5 bases). The germline V and J ends were trimmed by 1 base and 6 bases, with 9 bases remaining between them. The V gene's germline CDR1 is LNHNV and CDR2 YYDKDF (reference sequence). CDR3 length: 13 amino acids. Here the CDR3 DNA reads TGTGCCACCAGCAGAGTAGGGGTGGATGGCTACACCTTC. It codes for CATSRVGVDGYTF.

The chain combines TRBV28 with TRBJ1-5; D is undetermined. This CDR3 is 18 amino acids long. Trimming took 1 base from V and 1 from J, leaving 17 bases between them. CDR1 and CDR2 from the germline V gene are MDHEN and SYDVKM. The DNA of the CDR3 is TGTGCCAGCAGTTTATCTGGGGTTCGCCAGGCAAGCAATCAGCCCCAGCATTTT. Protein: CASSLSGVRQASNQPQHF.

The V and J genes are TRBV5-6 and TRBJ2-1, with TRBD2 as a possible D gene (6 bases). The CDR3 consists of 13 residues. Germline CDR1 SGHDT, CDR2 YYEEEE. V was trimmed by 5 bases and J by 9 bases, leaving 15 bases between them. The CDR3, as DNA: TGTGCCAGCAGACGCGGTGGAGGGGCTGAGCAGTTCTTC. Protein sequence: CASRRGGGAEQFF. Supplemented by reference TRBV5-6 and TRBJ2-1, the full variable domain reads DAGVTQSPTHLIKTRGQQVTLRCSPKSGHDTVSWYQQALGQGPQFIFQYYEEEERQRGNFPDRFSGHQFPNYSSELNVNALLLGDSALYLCASRRGGGAEQFFGPGTRLTVL.

This chain joins TRBV28 and TRBJ1-2; D may be TRBD1 (6 bases). The CDR3 covers 13 residues. The germline V gene has CDR1 MDHEN and CDR2 SYDVKM. Deletions cut 6 bases from V and 7 bases from J, with 15 bases between. CDR3: CASRTWGRFGYTF. CDR3 nucleotides: TGTGCCAGCAGGACCTGGGGGCGCTTTGGCTACACCTTC.

This chain joins TRBV21-1 and TRBJ1-4; whether TRBD1, the table's D call, matches the DNA was not checked. TRBV21-1 is a known pseudogene. There are 13 residues in the CDR3. The CDR3 reads CASSKGQQVKLFF. In nucleotides, the CDR3 is TGTGCCAGCAGCAAAGGCCAGCAGGTGAAACTGTTTTTT.

This clone showed up just once. The V and J genes are TRBV6-6 and TRBJ2-1; D perhaps matches TRBD1 (5 bases). Germline V gene lookup returns CDR1 MNHNY and CDR2 SVGAGI (reference sequence). V was clipped by 6 bases and J by 5 bases, with 17 bases between them. The CDR3 loop spans 15 amino acids. The DNA of the CDR3 is TGTGCCAGCAGCCAACCCGCGGCAGGGAACAATGAGCAGTTCTTC. Its translation: CASSQPAAGNNEQFF.

This clone was observed at least ten times. The J gene is TRBJ1-6, the V gene TRBV25-1; a weak D match, TRBD1 (5 bases). From germline, CDR1 is MGHDK and CDR2 SYGVNS. V was cut by 6 bases and J by 8 bases, with 8 bases left in between. This CDR3 is built from 12 residues. The CDR3 DNA is TGTGCCAGCAGGGACATAGATTCACCCCTCCACTTT. Translation gives CASRDIDSPLHF.

The rearrangement links TRBV28 to TRBJ2-7, with D unresolved. Per the germline V gene, CDR1 is MDHEN and CDR2 is SYDVKM. The CDR3 covers 11 residues. Trimming left V 3 bases short and J 6 bases short, with 6 bases between. The CDR3 here is CASSLYSEQYF. The CDR3 coding sequence is TGTGCCAGCAGTTTGTATAGCGAGCAGTACTTC. Full variable domain (remainder filled in from reference TRBV28 and TRBJ2-7): DVKVTQSSRYLVKRTGEKVFLECVQDMDHENMFWYRQDPGLGLRLIYFSYDVKMKEKGDIPEGYSVSREKKERFSLILESASTNQTSMYLCASSLYSEQYFGPGTRLTVT.

This rearrangement joins TRBV5-1 to TRBJ2-7, with TRBD1 matching 7 bases. This CDR3 has 15 residues. In germline, CDR1 is SGHRS, CDR2 YFSETQ. With V trimmed by 0 bases and J by 3 bases, 6 bases remained unmatched. CDR3 in DNA: TGCGCCAGCAGCTTGGGCTTGACAGGGAACTACGAGCAGTACTTC. Protein sequence: CASSLGLTGNYEQYF.

The CDR3 sequence: CASSVDSRTGNTIYF. The CDR3, as DNA: TGTGCCAGCAGCGTCGACTCTCGGACTGGAAACACCATATATTTT. This chain uses TRBV11-2 with TRBJ1-3; D is unclear. V lost 5 bases and J lost 2, with 13 bases in between. CDR1 and CDR2 (germline): SGHAT, FQNNGV. This CDR3 is built from 15 residues.

V is TRBV9 and J is TRBJ2-7; D not resolved. Germline V CDR1 and CDR2: SGDLS, YYNGEE. This CDR3 spans 11 amino acids. With 1 base removed from V and 2 bases from J, the gap between germline ends came to 1 base. Here the CDR3 reads CASSVTYEQYF. The CDR3, as DNA: TGTGCCAGCAGCGTAACCTACGAGCAGTACTTC.

This chain links TRBV5-4 with TRBJ1-2, with a weak D call TRBD1 (6 bases). The CDR3 extends over 14 amino acids. Germline-derived CDR1 and CDR2 are SGHNT and YYREEE (reference sequence). The germline V and J ends were trimmed by 5 bases and 3 bases, with 14 bases remaining between them. The CDR3 DNA reads as TGTGCCAGCAGACCCACAGGGAGCTACTATGGCTACACCTTC. Protein sequence: CASRPTGSYYGYTF.

There are a few counts of this clone. This chain links TRBV5-4 with TRBJ1-4, with D perhaps TRBD1 (5 bases). In germline, CDR1 is SGHNT, CDR2 YYREEE (reference sequence). Trimming removed 1 base from V and 4 bases from J, with 8 bases in between. The CDR3 covers 14 residues. The CDR3 loop reads CASSLQGFNEKLFF. The CDR3 nucleotides read TGTGCCAGCAGCTTGCAGGGATTTAATGAAAAACTGTTTTTT.